These 28 T cell receptor beta chains share one sample of origin, sequenced in a study of blood T cell dynamics during melanoma immunotherapy. TCRdb keeps only in-frame clones here, not all; method: immunoSEQ multiplex PCR. The sample lists about 11,000 clones; almost 85% were seen once. Stated time point: week 3, after first cycle of checkpoint inhibitor. The material was blood, obtained from a patient treated with checkpoint blockade. The source is a human donor with melanoma.

The chain employs TRBV30 and TRBJ1-3; no reliable D call. The CDR3 extends over 13 amino acids. V lost 2 bases and J 0 bases, leaving 5 bases between the germline ends. Germline-derived CDR1 and CDR2 are GTSNPN and SVGIG (reference sequence). CDR3 sequence reads: CAWSNLSGNTIYF. The DNA of the CDR3 is TGTGCCTGGAGTAACCTCTCTGGAAACACCATATATTTT.

The chain employs TRBV5-8 and TRBJ2-2, with D perhaps matching TRBD1 or TRBD2 (5 bases each). The CDR3 is 17 residues long. CDR1 SGHTS and CDR2 YDEGEE come from the germline V gene. V lost 4 bases and J 0 bases, leaving 16 bases between the germline ends. The CDR3 coding sequence is TGTGCCAGCAGCATACCCCGGGACGGAGCGAACACCGGGGAGCTGTTTTTT. Protein sequence: CASSIPRDGANTGELFF. Full variable domain (remainder filled in from reference TRBV5-8 and TRBJ2-2): EAGVTQSPTHLIKTRGQQATLRCSPISGHTSVYWYQQALGLGLQFLLWYDEGEERNRGNFPPRFSGRQFPNYSSELNVNALELEDSALYLCASSIPRDGANTGELFFGEGSRLTVL.

V gene TRBV14 combines with J gene TRBJ2-5; D ambiguous. With the DNA end fitting TRBJ2-7 better, the J assignment may be wrong. The germline CDR1 and CDR2 sequences are SGHDN and FVKESK. This CDR3 region has 12 residues. Here the CDR3 DNA reads TGTGCCAGCAGCCAGGGTGGCGTCGAGCAGTACTTC. This codes for CASSQGGVEQYF.

V is TRBV15 and J is TRBJ1-4; no reliable D call. The CDR3 is made up of 15 amino acids. Trimming stripped 0 bases from V and 8 bases from J, with 13 bases between. Germline V gives CDR1 LNHNV, CDR2 YYDKDF (reference sequence). In DNA, the CDR3 is TGTGCCACCAGCAGAGAACGAGGGAGGAACGAAAAACTGTTTTTT. Translation gives CATSRERGRNEKLFF.

This clone was picked up a small number of times. The rearrangement joins TRBV6-1 to TRBJ2-7; D is ambiguous. This CDR3 region has 15 residues. CDR1 and CDR2 (germline): MNHNS, SASEGT. Trimming left V 2 bases short and J 5 bases short, with 16 bases between. The CDR3 DNA reads as TGTGCCAGCAGTGAAAGAGGTATGGGGATGAACGAGCAGTACTTC. Protein product: CASSERGMGMNEQYF.

The J gene is TRBJ2-3, the V gene TRBV19; maybe TRBD2 (6 bases). The V gene's germline CDR1 is LNHDA and CDR2 SQIVND (reference sequence). V gave up 6 bases and J gave up 0 bases, with 10 bases separating them. The CDR3 is 14 residues long. The DNA of the CDR3 is TGTGCCAGTAGGCGGGACCCCAGCACAGATACGCAGTATTTT. This gives the protein CASRRDPSTDTQYF. The whole variable domain, filled in from reference TRBV19 and TRBJ2-3, reads DGGITQSPKYLFRKEGQNVTLSCEQNLNHDAMYWYRQDPGQGLRLIYYSQIVNDFQKGDIAEGYSVSREKKESFPLTVTSAQKNPTAFYLCASRRDPSTDTQYFGPGTRLTVL.

V and J are TRBV4-3 and TRBJ2-6; TRBD2 agrees at 8 bases. The germline V gene has CDR1 LGHNA and CDR2 YSLEER. The CDR3 covers 16 residues. V was pared by 3 bases and J by 4 bases, with 5 bases of the junction left unmatched. The CDR3 here is CASSHAGGSGANVLTF. For the CDR3, the DNA is TGCGCCAGCAGCCACGCGGGGGGCTCAGGGGCCAACGTCCTGACTTTC.

This clone was recorded only once. The rearrangement links TRBV6-1 to TRBJ2-3, with 9 bases aligning to TRBD2. The CDR3 loop spans 16 amino acids. V lost 0 bases and J lost 0; bases outside the gene matches: 1. The V gene's germline CDR1 is MNHNS and CDR2 SASEGT. The CDR3 is CASSEASGGSTDTQYF. The CDR3 DNA is TGTGCCAGCAGTGAAGCGAGCGGGGGGAGCACAGATACGCAGTATTTT.

This clone was counted once. The chain links TRBV5-4 to TRBJ2-6; TRBD2 is a possible D gene (6 bases). Germline V lookup: CDR1 SGHNT, CDR2 YYREEE (reference sequence). This CDR3 spans 17 amino acids. The germline V and J ends were trimmed by 0 bases and 4 bases, with 14 bases remaining between them. The CDR3 loop reads CASSLARGAGGANVLTF. In DNA, the CDR3 is TGTGCCAGCAGCTTGGCAAGGGGCGCGGGAGGGGCCAACGTCCTGACTTTC.

V and J are TRBV7-7 and TRBJ2-6, with 10 positions matching TRBD1. CDR3 size: 18 residues. V trimming: 5 bases; J trimming: 1 base; junction bases outside the gene matches: 8. Germline CDR1 is SSHAT and CDR2 is FNYEAQ (reference sequence). The CDR3, as DNA: TGTGCCAGCAGCCCGGTCGGGGGACAGGGGTCTGGGGCCAACGTCCTGACTTTC. Translated: CASSPVGGQGSGANVLTF. Looking up the rest from reference TRBV7-7 and TRBJ2-6 gives the full variable domain: GAGVSQSPRYKVTKRGQDVTLRCDPISSHATLYWYQQALGQGPEFLTYFNYEAQPDKSGLPSDRFSAERPEGSISTLTIQRTEQRDSAMYRCASSPVGGQGSGANVLTFGAGSRLTVL.

V usage is TRBV29-1 and J usage is TRBJ2-5; D remains unclear. V was pared by 7 bases and J by 5 bases, with 17 bases between. CDR1 is SQVTM, CDR2 ANQGSEA, per germline. The CDR3 consists of 13 residues. CDR3 sequence reads: CSALRARGETQYF. For the CDR3, the DNA is TGCAGCGCGTTACGAGCTCGCGGCGAGACCCAGTACTTC.

The chain carries TRBV7-3 and TRBJ1-1, with unresolved D. Germline CDR1 SGHTA, CDR2 FQGTGA. The V end was cut by 0 bases, the J end by 1 base, with 3 bases between. The CDR3 totals 13 residues. The chain's CDR3 is CASSLTENTEAFF. DNA of the CDR3: TGTGCCAGCAGCTTAACAGAGAACACTGAAGCTTTCTTT.

The chain recombines TRBV10-3 with TRBJ1-6; D uncertain. The CDR3 covers 14 residues. CDR1 and CDR2 (germline): ENHRY, SYGVKD. Trimming cost V 2 bases and J 7 bases, with 9 bases left between them. CDR3: CAISEAAENSPLHF. The CDR3, as DNA: TGTGCCATCAGTGAGGCGGCGGAGAATTCACCCCTCCACTTT.

The chain carries TRBV29-1 and TRBJ1-2, with a possible D match to TRBD1 (5 bases). The CDR3 loop spans 13 amino acids. CDR1 SQVTM and CDR2 ANQGSEA come from the germline V gene. V shed 7 bases and J shed 8 bases, with 20 bases lying between them. The CDR3 region is CSARDGVIEGYTF. The CDR3 nucleotides read TGCAGCGCTCGGGACGGTGTCATTGAGGGCTACACCTTC.

The chain recombines TRBV7-2 with TRBJ2-3; 8 bases map to TRBD2. The CDR3 is made up of 14 amino acids. Germline loops: CDR1 SGHTA, CDR2 FQGNSA. V gave up 1 base and J gave up 3 bases; unmatched junction bases: 0. CDR3 nucleotide sequence: TGTGCCAGCAGCTTAGGACTAGCGACAGATACGCAGTATTTT. Translated, it gives CASSLGLATDTQYF.

This chain joins TRBV5-1 and TRBJ2-7; D possibly matches TRBD1 or TRBD2 (5 bases each). V gave up 0 bases and J gave up 3 bases, with 16 bases separating them. In germline, CDR1 is SGHRS, CDR2 YFSETQ. The CDR3 extends over 16 amino acids. The CDR3 DNA follows: TGCGCCAGCAGCTTGGGGCACCGGGACGCAATCTACGAGCAGTACTTC. It is translated as CASSLGHRDAIYEQYF.

The rearrangement uses TRBV28 and TRBJ2-5; a possible D gene is TRBD1 (6 bases). Germline-derived CDR1 and CDR2 are MDHEN and SYDVKM. The CDR3 loop spans 16 amino acids. Trimming left V 5 bases short and J 5 bases short, with 21 bases between. The CDR3 DNA is TGTGCCAGCAGTCCCCGTGGAGGCAGGGGCGGGGAGACCCAGTACTTC. As protein: CASSPRGGRGGETQYF.

This clone was counted once. This rearrangement joins TRBV6-6 to TRBJ2-7, with 9 bases fitting TRBD1. This CDR3 has 14 residues. The V and J ends lost 2 bases and 5 bases, in that order; junction bases with no gene match: 4. Germline V CDR1 and CDR2: MNHNY, SVGAGI (reference sequence). The CDR3, as DNA: TGTGCCAGCAGTTACCGGGGGGACAGGGACGAGCAGTACTTC. Its protein product is CASSYRGDRDEQYF.

V is TRBV7-1 and J is TRBJ1-6; perhaps TRBD1 as D (6 bases). TRBV7-1 is filed as an ORF, its function uncertain. The CDR3 extends over 15 amino acids. Trimming removed 4 bases at V and 9 bases at J, with 16 bases between. CDR3: CASSLEGGSPSPLHF. As DNA, the CDR3 is TGTGCCAGCAGCTTAGAGGGGGGGTCCCCTTCACCCCTCCACTTT.

This clone was seen more than once but under ten times. V usage is TRBV19 and J usage is TRBJ1-1; TRBD1 might be the D (5 bases). Trimming cost V 9 bases and J 6 bases, with 20 bases left between them. Germline values: CDR1 LNHDA, CDR2 SQIVND (reference sequence). The CDR3 extends over 14 amino acids. The CDR3 loop reads CASLETELSAEAFF. CDR3 coding DNA: TGTGCCAGCCTGGAGACAGAACTTAGCGCTGAAGCTTTCTTT.

The chain combines TRBV6-5 with TRBJ1-1; no clear D gene. Trimming pared 0 bases from V and 0 bases from J, leaving 8 bases between. CDR3 length: 15 amino acids. CDR1 and CDR2 from the germline V gene are MNHEY and SVGAGI. CDR3 nucleotides: TGTGCCAGCAGTTACTCTGGCAGGATGAACACTGAAGCTTTCTTT. It encodes CASSYSGRMNTEAFF.

The rearrangement uses TRBV7-2 and TRBJ2-5; 12 bases align to TRBD2. The CDR3 runs to 17 residues. Germline CDR1 is SGHTA and CDR2 is FQGNSA. J gave up 0 bases and V 4 bases, and 6 bases lay outside the gene matches. The CDR3 region has the DNA TGTGCCAGCAGCTCCGGACTAGCGGGGTTGTACCAAGAGACCCAGTACTTC. Its protein product is CASSSGLAGLYQETQYF.

This clone was counted between two and nine times. V usage is TRBV9 and J usage is TRBJ1-1; TRBD1 matches 7 bases. CDR1 is SGDLS and CDR2 is YYNGEE in the germline V gene. The CDR3 loop spans 15 amino acids. Unmatched junction bases numbered 6, after V lost 0 bases and J lost 4 bases. CDR3 nucleotides: TGTGCCAGCAGCGTAGCAGGGGGGTCGGGCACTGAAGCTTTCTTT. Amino acids: CASSVAGGSGTEAFF. The full variable domain, in which reference TRBV9 and TRBJ1-1 provide the parts outside the CDR3, is DSGVTQTPKHLITATGQRVTLRCSPRSGDLSVYWYQQSLDQGLQFLIQYYNGEERAKGNILERFSAQQFPDLHSELNLSSLELGDSALYFCASSVAGGSGTEAFFGQGTRLTVV.

V and J are TRBV6-5 and TRBJ2-1, with 11 bases identical to TRBD1. CDR3 size: 14 residues. V lost 4 bases to trimming and J lost 7 bases; unmatched junction nucleotides: 3. Germline lookup yields CDR1 MNHEY and CDR2 SVGAGI. The CDR3 region is CASSLDRGLNEQFF. The CDR3 DNA follows: TGTGCCAGCAGTTTGGACAGGGGGCTGAATGAGCAGTTCTTC.

The V call is TRBV18, the J call TRBJ2-3; the match to TRBD1 covers 8 bases. The germline V gene has CDR1 KGHSH and CDR2 LQKENI. The CDR3 has 16 amino acids. The J segment lost 0 bases and the V segment lost 3 bases, leaving 5 bases of the junction unmatched. The DNA of the CDR3 is TGTGCCAGCTCACCGCGCACAGGGGGGAGCACAGATACGCAGTATTTT. It is translated as CASSPRTGGSTDTQYF.

The J gene is TRBJ1-1, the V gene TRBV12-2. TRBV12-2 is assigned pseudogene status. The CDR3 is 11 residues long. CDR3 amino acids: CASRLLVEAFF. CDR3 sequence (DNA): TGTGCAAGTCGCCTCTTGGTGGAAGCTTTCTTT.

The rearrangement links TRBV6-5 to TRBJ2-7; D call uncertain. Germline-derived CDR1 and CDR2 are MNHEY and SVGAGI. The CDR3 is 13 residues long. Trimming shortened V by 5 bases and J by 3 bases, and 11 bases separated the two germline ends. The CDR3 is CASSEVGYYEQYF. In DNA form, the CDR3 reads TGTGCCAGCAGTGAAGTGGGGTACTACGAGCAGTACTTC.

The chain carries TRBV6-4 and TRBJ2-3, with TRBD2 matching over 10 bases. CDR1 and CDR2 from the germline V gene are MRHNA and SNTAGT. The V segment lost 0 bases and the J segment 0 bases; nucleotides outside the gene matches: 0. The CDR3 consists of 16 residues. The CDR3 loop reads CASSDSAGGSTDTQYF. The CDR3 nucleotides are TGTGCCAGCAGTGACTCAGCGGGGGGGAGCACAGATACGCAGTATTTT.